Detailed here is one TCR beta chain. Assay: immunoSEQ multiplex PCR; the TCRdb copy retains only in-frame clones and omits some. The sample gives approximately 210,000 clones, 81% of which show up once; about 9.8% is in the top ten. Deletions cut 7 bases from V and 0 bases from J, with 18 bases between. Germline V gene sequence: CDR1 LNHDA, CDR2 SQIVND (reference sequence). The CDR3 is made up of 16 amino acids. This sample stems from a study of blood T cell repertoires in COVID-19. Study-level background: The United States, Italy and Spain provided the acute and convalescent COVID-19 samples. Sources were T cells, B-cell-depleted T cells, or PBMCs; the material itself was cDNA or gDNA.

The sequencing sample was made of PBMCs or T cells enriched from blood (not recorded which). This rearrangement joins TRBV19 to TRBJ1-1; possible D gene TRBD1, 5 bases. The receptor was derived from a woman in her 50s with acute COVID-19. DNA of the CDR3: TGTGCCAGTATAGGCCCAGGGTCGGATCTGAACACTGAAGCTTTCTTT. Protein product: CASIGPGSDLNTEAFF.